This TCR beta chain was profiled in a study of cytomegalovirus exposure and HLA in healthy donors. About the research overall: The study's early data release held some 85 million unique TCRs from HLA-typed donors.

Of note for this clone: What it binds is not known.

Study findings and constraints: CMV serostatus was the sole immune exposure information available. An analysis was carried out later, and it reportedly showed fewer N-insertions in an Asian-associated ancestry cluster than the approximately 610-donor mean. A later look showed TCR association rates differing by HLA locus, highest for DRB1 and lowest for HLA-C.

CDR1 and CDR2 (germline): LNHDA, SQIVND (reference sequence). The CDR3 length is 13 residues. V dropped 6 bases and J dropped 8 bases, with 13 bases sitting between them. Primers for the PCR totalled 60 Vbeta and 13 Jbeta. Assay used: immunoSEQ multiplex PCR; TCRdb lists only in-frame clones, some missing. This sample carries 100,000 to 150,000 clones, more than 55% of them seen once, and the ten largest clones take 1.5%. What was sequenced was PBMCs. The chain joins TRBV19 to TRBJ1-4; D uncertain. The TCR originated in a young man in good health and CMV-seronegative. The CDR3 DNA reads TGTGCCAGTAGGTGGTGGCGAGGCGAAAAACTGTTTTTT. Amino acid sequence: CASRWWRGEKLFF.